Following are 24 T cell receptor beta chains from one sample sequenced in a study of molecular identifiers for immune sequencing clone quantification. TCRdb reprocessed the PCR reads with MiXCR, giving one entry per CDR3 protein. The sample has approximately 90,000 distinct CDR3 sequences; 21% are singletons. Specimen: naive CD8+ T cells from blood, with Jurkat cell RNA spiked in. Stated subset: FACS-sorted CD8+CD4-CCR7+CD45RA+ naive T cells. The receptors come from a human donor in good health. Some libraries in this study had Jurkat cell RNA spiked in.

Notes on this clonotype: At one of its ends the junction is not consistent with the germline gene, which may arise from a read error. This chain uses TRBV13 with TRBJ2-2; D might be TRBD2 (5 bases). Germline values: CDR1 PRHDT, CDR2 FYEKMQ (reference sequence). The CDR3 covers 14 residues. The CDR3 region has the DNA TGTGCCAGCAGCTTAGTCGGGAACACAGGGGAGCTGTTTTTT. It encodes CASSLVGNTGELFF.

This clonotype occurred many times. V usage is TRBV5-1 and J usage is TRBJ1-1, with D possibly being TRBD1 (5 bases). V was cut by 3 bases and J by 1 base, with 10 bases left in between. CDR3 length: 14 residues. CDR1 and CDR2 from the germline V gene are SGHRS and YFSETQ. CDR3 in amino acids: CASSSWGRNTEAFF. The CDR3 DNA follows: TGCGCCAGCAGCTCCTGGGGACGGAACACTGAAGCTTTCTTT.

This clonotype has at least ten counts. The DNA for the CDR3 is TGCGCCAGCAGCCAAGATTCGGGGAGCTCCTATAATTCACCCCTCCACTTT. Translation: CASSQDSGSSYNSPLHF. This chain joins TRBV4-3 and TRBJ1-6; D unresolved. With 0 bases removed from V and 0 bases from J, the gap between germline ends came to 9 bases. CDR1 and CDR2 (germline): LGHNA, YSLEER. CDR3 size: 17 residues.

The table lists this clonotype with a few counts. This sequence may be a read error, since a much larger clone differs from it by one base. The chain combines TRBV6-1 with TRBJ2-1, with 7 bases matching TRBD2. This CDR3 region has 15 residues. Germline V CDR1 and CDR2: MNHNS, SASEGT. The CDR3 DNA is TGTGCCAACAGTGAAGCCCCTGTCCCGGGAGGTGAGCAGTTCTTC. Translating gives CANSEAPVPGGEQFF.

Many counts were recorded for this clonotype. J is TRBJ2-7 and V is TRBV20-1; D gene ambiguous. V was shortened by 1 base and J by 5 bases, with 9 bases between the two germline ends. The germline gives CDR1 DFQATT, CDR2 SNEGSKA (reference sequence). The CDR3 extends over 12 amino acids. CDR3 protein: CSARGPLNEQYF. CDR3 coding DNA: TGCAGTGCTAGAGGCCCTCTAAACGAGCAGTACTTC.

J is TRBJ2-7 and V is TRBV27; 8 nucleotides align to TRBD2. Per germline, CDR1 MNHEY and CDR2 SMNVEV (reference sequence). Losses at the gene ends were 2 bases for V and 2 bases for J; bases not matched to a gene: 5. The CDR3 spans 15 residues. CDR3 amino acids: CASSLMGGGTYEQYF. The CDR3 DNA sequence: TGTGCCAGCAGTTTAATGGGCGGGGGGACCTACGAGCAGTACTTC.

This rearrangement joins TRBV20-1 to TRBJ2-7; possibly TRBD1 for D (5 bases). This CDR3 comprises 13 residues. Between the trimmed V and J ends, which lost 2 bases and 1 base, there was a span of 9 bases. Looked up from germline, CDR1 is DFQATT and CDR2 is SNEGSKA (reference sequence). In DNA, the CDR3 is TGCAGTGCTAGAATTCAGGGTTCCTACGAGCAGTACTTC. Its translation is CSARIQGSYEQYF.

This clonotype was counted only a few times. This rearrangement joins TRBV7-2 to TRBJ2-2, with 12 bases aligning to TRBD2. Looked up from germline, CDR1 is SGHTA and CDR2 is FQGNSA. The junction had 5 bases not matched to a gene; V was cut back by 5 bases and J by 7 bases. The CDR3 consists of 15 residues. The CDR3 bases are TGTGCCAGCAGCCCGCGGACTAGCGGGGACGGGGAGCTGTTTTTT. This translates into CASSPRTSGDGELFF.

Turning to this clonotype: One base away lies a much larger clone, so this may be a sequencing read error. The V call is TRBV7-9, the J call TRBJ2-2; TRBD1 agrees at 7 bases. The CDR3 runs 15 residues. Per the germline V gene, CDR1 is SEHNR and CDR2 is FQNEAQ (reference sequence). As DNA, the CDR3 is TGTGCCAGCAGCCCAACGACAGGGTCCACCGGGGTGCTGTTTTTT. Residues: CASSPTTGSTGVLFF.

This clonotype came up many times. The chain is built from TRBV7-9 and TRBJ2-3; D not resolved. The germline V and J ends were trimmed by 5 bases and 10 bases, with 13 bases remaining between them. Per germline, CDR1 SEHNR and CDR2 FQNEAQ (reference sequence). There are 12 residues in the CDR3. CDR3 amino acids: CASSPAMGAQYF. Here the CDR3 DNA reads TGTGCCAGCAGCCCGGCGATGGGTGCGCAGTATTTT.

V and J are TRBV27 and TRBJ2-5; 13 bases are a match to TRBD2. From germline, CDR1 is MNHEY and CDR2 SMNVEV (reference sequence). J gave up 5 bases and V 6 bases, and 6 bases lay outside the gene matches. The CDR3 covers 15 residues. The CDR3 nucleotides read TGTGCCAGCAGACATACTAGCGGGAGGGGCGAGACCCAGTACTTC. The encoded protein is CASRHTSGRGETQYF.

This clonotype was counted a few times. CDR3 coding DNA: TGTGCCAGCAGCGGTCCCTCTAGCGACCCCTACAATGAGCAGTTCTTC. This codes for CASSGPSSDPYNEQFF. The chain combines TRBV7-6 with TRBJ2-1; TRBD2 is a possible D gene (6 bases). The germline V and J ends were trimmed by 5 bases and 2 bases, with 16 bases remaining between them. Germline V gene data show CDR1 as SGHVS and CDR2 as FNYEAQ. The CDR3 length is 16 residues.

There are many counts of this clonotype. CDR3 sequence: CASSPTETGRNEQFF. The CDR3 coding sequence is TGCGCCAGCAGCCCGACCGAGACAGGGAGGAATGAGCAGTTCTTC. The chain couples TRBV4-1 to TRBJ2-1, with D maybe TRBD1 (7 bases). CDR1 is MGHRA and CDR2 is YSYEKL in the germline V gene. The ends were cut back, 4 bases at V and 7 bases at J, with 17 bases in the middle. The CDR3 loop spans 15 amino acids.

This clonotype was recorded at least ten times. The chain uses TRBV27 and TRBJ1-1; D is possibly TRBD1 (6 bases). The CDR3 length is 15 residues. V dropped 0 bases and J dropped 5 bases, with 13 bases sitting between them. Germline V gene lookup returns CDR1 MNHEY and CDR2 SMNVEV (reference sequence). The CDR3 region is CASSLSARGGTEAFF. The DNA of the CDR3 is TGTGCCAGCAGTTTATCCGCCAGGGGAGGGACTGAAGCTTTCTTT.

V is TRBV25-1 and J is TRBJ2-5; D not certain. The CDR3 spans 15 residues. The V end lost 3 bases, the J end lost 2 bases, and 13 bases lay between the germline ends. Germline assignment: CDR1 MGHDK and CDR2 SYGVNS. In nucleotides, the CDR3 is TGTGCCAGCAGTGACCCTAGAAAGACACAAGAGACCCAGTACTTC. Protein product: CASSDPRKTQETQYF.

This clonotype was found many times. The chain recombines TRBV20-1 with TRBJ2-7; 10 nucleotides line up with TRBD2. Germline values: CDR1 DFQATT, CDR2 SNEGSKA (reference sequence). Trimming removed 6 bases from V and 4 bases from J; junction bases left unmatched: 6. CDR3 length equals 13 residues. The CDR3: CSAPVSGGYEQYF. The CDR3 region has the DNA TGCAGTGCGCCCGTTAGCGGGGGGTACGAGCAGTACTTC.

This clonotype was seen repeatedly, ten times or more. The chain links TRBV5-1 to TRBJ2-1; D is perhaps TRBD2 (5 bases). The V and J ends lost 5 bases and 3 bases respectively, with 9 bases between them. Germline-derived CDR1 and CDR2 are SGHRS and YFSETQ. This CDR3 is 13 amino acids long. The CDR3 loop reads CASSLSGYNEQFF. The CDR3 coding sequence is TGCGCCAGCAGTTTAAGCGGCTACAATGAGCAGTTCTTC. The full variable domain, completed using reference TRBV5-1 and TRBJ2-1, is KAGVTQTPRYLIKTRGQQVTLSCSPISGHRSVSWYQQTPGQGLQFLFEYFSETQRNKGNFPGRFSGRQFSNSRSEMNVSTLELGDSALYLCASSLSGYNEQFFGPGTRLTVL.

This clonotype was counted at least ten times. The CDR3 loop is CATTGESSGNTIYF. The CDR3 DNA reads as TGTGCCACCACAGGGGAGAGCTCTGGAAACACCATATATTTT. This chain joins TRBV19 and TRBJ1-3; 7 bases map to TRBD1. The CDR3 has 14 residues. The V gene end was trimmed by 10 bases and the J gene end by 0 bases; junction bases not matched to a gene: 6. The V gene's germline CDR1 is LNHDA and CDR2 SQIVND (reference sequence).

Remarks on this clonotype: A single base separates this from a much larger clone, so it may be a read error. The rearrangement uses TRBV6-5 and TRBJ2-3; D possibly corresponds to TRBD2 (5 bases). The CDR3 loop spans 15 amino acids. Germline values: CDR1 MNHEY, CDR2 SVGAGI. Trimming left V 10 bases short and J 5 bases short, with 22 bases between. CDR3 region: CATSRWASLLDTQYF. The CDR3 DNA reads TGTGCCACCTCCCGATGGGCTAGCCTTTTAGATACGCAGTATTTT.

This clonotype has ten or more counts. The chain is built from TRBV30 and TRBJ2-3; the D gene is possibly TRBD1 (5 bases). The CDR3 sequence is 15 residues long. In germline, CDR1 is GTSNPN, CDR2 SVGIG (reference sequence). Deletions cut 6 bases from V and 0 bases from J, with 16 bases between. Here the CDR3 DNA reads TGTGCCTGCACCTCTGGGGCATCTAGCACAGATACGCAGTATTTT. It yields the protein CACTSGASSTDTQYF.

This clonotype has a count of ten or more. This rearrangement joins TRBV11-2 to TRBJ2-1, with TRBD1 as a possible D gene (5 bases). The ends were cut back, 5 bases at V and 10 bases at J, with 9 bases in the middle. Germline assignment: CDR1 SGHAT and CDR2 FQNNGV. There are 11 residues in the CDR3. CDR3 region: CASSPSGEQFF. DNA of the CDR3: TGTGCCAGCAGCCCCTCAGGGGAGCAGTTCTTC.

This clonotype was counted many times. The chain combines TRBV27 with TRBJ1-4, with D tentatively TRBD1 (6 bases). Germline CDR1 is MNHEY and CDR2 is SMNVEV (reference sequence). This CDR3 has 14 amino acids. V lost 6 bases and J 8 bases, leaving 16 bases between the germline ends. CDR3 loop: CASRNLGQKEKLFF. CDR3 coding DNA: TGTGCCAGCAGGAATTTAGGACAGAAAGAAAAACTGTTTTTT. Drawing the rest from reference TRBV27 and TRBJ1-4, the complete variable domain is EAQVTQNPRYLITVTGKKLTVTCSQNMNHEYMSWYRQDPGLGLRQIYYSMNVEVTDKGDVPEGYKVSRKEKRNFPLILESPSPNQTSLYFCASRNLGQKEKLFFGSGTQLSVL.

Note on this clonotype: This clone may be a read error of a much larger clone one base away. The final CDR3 position lacks the conserved phenylalanine or tryptophan, pointing to a likely read error. The rearrangement uses TRBV2 and TRBJ2-5; 7 bases line up with TRBD1. The V gene's germline CDR1 is SNHLY and CDR2 FYNNEI. The length of the CDR3 is 16 residues. J was trimmed by 2 bases and V by 4 bases; bases with no gene match: 10. In nucleotides, the CDR3 is TGTGCCAGCAGTGTTAGTACCTCGGGACAGCAAGAGACCCAGTACCTC. It codes for CASSVSTSGQQETQYL.

This clonotype was seen repeatedly, ten times or more. V and J are TRBV20-1 and TRBJ2-3, with TRBD2 identical over 10 bases. In germline, CDR1 is DFQATT, CDR2 SNEGSKA (reference sequence). After removal of 6 bases from V and 4 bases from J, the junction contained 7 bases not matched to a gene. This CDR3 is built from 14 residues. The CDR3 loop is CSAPAGGIADTQYF. The CDR3 DNA is TGCAGTGCCCCAGCGGGAGGGATCGCAGATACGCAGTATTTT.